These 9 T cell receptor beta chains were sequenced from one sample in a study of neurological immune-mediated disorders. This sample's time point: technical triplicate 3. From the 5' RACE reads, TCRdb called clonotypes with MiXCR, one entry per CDR3 protein. Among over 25,000 distinct CDR3 sequences listed, 15% to 20% were seen once. The specimen sequenced was CD4+ T cells from blood. These receptors were collected from a female donor with HTLV-1-associated myelopathy (HAM/TSP).

This clonotype has ten or more counts. J is TRBJ2-7 and V is TRBV7-2; D unresolved. The CDR3 loop spans 14 amino acids. Trimming stripped 1 base from V and 2 bases from J, with 9 bases between. Germline CDR1 and CDR2: SGHTA and FQGNSA. The CDR3 reads CASSLVQGAYEQYF. Written as DNA, the CDR3 is TGTGCCAGCAGCTTAGTACAAGGCGCCTACGAGCAGTACTTC.

This clonotype was seen repeatedly, ten times or more. The V call is TRBV20-1, the J call TRBJ2-7; a possible D gene is TRBD2 (6 bases). V was shortened by 6 bases and J by 1 base, with 13 bases between the two germline ends. The CDR3 covers 13 residues. Germline V gene sequence: CDR1 DFQATT, CDR2 SNEGSKA (reference sequence). CDR3 in DNA: TGCAGTGCGCCGCAAGCGGGTTCCTACGAGCAGTACTTC. Protein sequence: CSAPQAGSYEQYF.

This clonotype was recorded at least ten times. The chain couples TRBV5-1 to TRBJ1-4, with D perhaps TRBD1 (5 bases). This CDR3 region has 15 residues. Germline V gene data show CDR1 as SGHRS and CDR2 as YFSETQ. V lost 0 bases and J lost 7, with 13 bases in between. The CDR3 loop is CASSLAGTGTEKLFF. The CDR3 DNA reads as TGCGCCAGCAGCTTGGCCGGGACCGGAACTGAAAAACTGTTTTTT. The whole variable domain, filled in from reference TRBV5-1 and TRBJ1-4, reads KAGVTQTPRYLIKTRGQQVTLSCSPISGHRSVSWYQQTPGQGLQFLFEYFSETQRNKGNFPGRFSGRQFSNSRSEMNVSTLELGDSALYLCASSLAGTGTEKLFFGSGTQLSVL.

At least ten counts were recorded for this clonotype. V gene TRBV18 combines with J gene TRBJ1-5, with a possible D match to TRBD1 (5 bases). The germline CDR1 and CDR2 sequences are KGHSH and LQKENI. Trimming removed 5 bases from V and 3 bases from J, with 11 bases in between. CDR3 length: 14 residues. The DNA for the CDR3 is TGTGCCAGCTCAACCGGGACGGACAATCAGCCCCAGCATTTT. It specifies CASSTGTDNQPQHF.

This clonotype was seen repeatedly, ten times or more. The chain carries TRBV7-9 and TRBJ2-5, with 8 bases matching TRBD2. V was clipped by 7 bases and J by 4 bases; unmatched bases: 14. Germline V gene lookup returns CDR1 SEHNR and CDR2 FQNEAQ (reference sequence). The CDR3 consists of 16 residues. The CDR3 nucleotides are TGTGCCAGCAACCCCTTGCGGCGGGGGGTAAGAGAGACCCAGTACTTC. Protein: CASNPLRRGVRETQYF.

This clonotype was seen ten or more times. The rearrangement joins TRBV20-1 to TRBJ2-4; 13 bases agree with TRBD2. Germline CDR1 is DFQATT and CDR2 is SNEGSKA (reference sequence). CDR3 size: 14 residues. V trimming: 5 bases; J trimming: 7 bases; junction bases outside the gene matches: 5. The CDR3 DNA is TGCAGTGCTCCCAAGACTAGCGGGGGGAACATTCAGTACTTC. It codes for CSAPKTSGGNIQYF.

As to this clonotype: A read error may produce the germline difference seen at one junction end. V is TRBV27 and J is TRBJ2-3, with 7 bases lining up with TRBD1. Germline CDR1 and CDR2: MNHEY and SMNVEV (reference sequence). The CDR3 is 14 amino acids. In nucleotides, the CDR3 is TGTGCCAGCAGCCCCGAACAGGGGACAGATACGCATTATTTT. As protein: CASSPEQGTDTHYF.

This clonotype was observed at least ten times. CDR3 nucleotides: TGTGCCAGCAGCCAAGCAACAGGGGAAGGGCAGTTCTTC. Residues: CASSQATGEGQFF. The rearrangement uses TRBV3-1 and TRBJ2-1, with 7 bases aligning to TRBD1. The length of the CDR3 is 13 residues. Germline values: CDR1 LGHDT, CDR2 YNNKEL (reference sequence). V gave up 1 base and J gave up 12 bases; unmatched junction bases: 6.

The chain uses TRBV20-1 and TRBJ2-5; 13 nucleotides agree with TRBD2. The CDR3 is 17 residues long. The V gene end was trimmed by 5 bases and the J gene end by 7 bases; junction bases not matched to a gene: 16. CDR1 and CDR2 from the germline V gene are DFQATT and SNEGSKA (reference sequence). CDR3 DNA: TGCAGTGCTGACCGGACTAGCGGGGGAGCCACCGCAAGGACCCAGTACTTC. Amino acids: CSADRTSGGATARTQYF.